This T cell receptor (beta chain) was captured by sequencing in a study of cytomegalovirus exposure and HLA in healthy donors. Overall study findings and caveats: Most likely, a cluster of highly shared sequence variants arose as a sequencing artifact.

The PCR used 60 Vbeta and 13 Jbeta primers. Libraries were prepared by immunoSEQ multiplex PCR; TCRdb keeps only in-frame clonotypes and omits some of them. This sample has 110,000 or so clones; 74% occur once, and the top ten carry approximately 1.9%. The CDR3 is 12 residues long. The germline V gene has CDR1 MDHEN and CDR2 SYDVKM. Trimming removed 7 bases from V and 3 bases from J, with 9 bases in between. This clone appeared once. Its specificity is not known. This TCR derives from a human donor in good health. Sequencing used PBMCs. The chain employs TRBV28 and TRBJ1-2, with a tentative D call TRBD1 (6 bases). DNA for the CDR3: TGTGCCAGCAACGGACAGCACTATGGCTACACCTTC. This sequence encodes CASNGQHYGYTF.